The text below deals with one T cell receptor (beta chain). The antigen remains unidentified. The sample originates from a study of persistence of HIV-infected CD4 T cells. The study, taken as a whole, reports: CMV- and Gag-responding cells had lower TCRbeta richness than CD3/CD28-responding cells.

This CDR3 contains 16 residues. V shed 5 bases, J shed 0 bases, and the junction held 6 bases outside the gene matches. Germline values: CDR1 SGHTA, CDR2 FQGTGA. Anti-CD3/anti-CD28 beads served as a nonspecific positive control stimulus. Responding CD4+ T cells were sorted by upregulation of both CD40 ligand and CD69. Donors had CD4+ T cell counts above 400 cells/uL and were CMV-seropositive. The immunoSEQ assay was version 4, run in survey mode. Template was genomic DNA at 8 to 10 ng/uL, with up to 1 ug used per sample. Profiled with immunoSEQ multiplex PCR; TCRdb holds only in-frame clones, not every one. The sample holds about 51,000 clones; 85% to 90% are singletons and the top ten take 3.3%.

The material was CD4+ T cells sorted from PBMCs after approximately 18-hour stimulation, obtained from a patient who received antiretroviral therapy. V is TRBV7-3 and J is TRBJ2-2; 7 bases match TRBD2. The receptor was isolated from an adult woman with HIV who was CMV-seropositive. The CDR3 bases are TGTGCCAGCAGCGTTACTAGCGCCCCGAACACCGGGGAGCTGTTTTTT. Amino acids: CASSVTSAPNTGELFF.